This TCR beta chain comes out of a study of blood T cell repertoires in COVID-19. Germline V gene data show CDR1 as KGHSH and CDR2 as LQKENI. This CDR3 is 16 amino acids long. Trimming pared 0 bases from V and 0 bases from J, leaving 9 bases between. Per the original data handling: For nucleated cells, counts were estimated from reference gene primer amplification. Generated by immunoSEQ multiplex PCR, the TCRdb table keeps only in-frame clones and is missing some. For V, J and clone size, that table is used; D and trimming come from the DNA. In the table there are approximately 250,000 clones, about 83% of which are singletons.

The J gene is TRBJ1-3, the V gene TRBV18; D remains ambiguous. The sequenced sample consisted of peripheral blood. The receptor was derived from a woman in her fifties or sixties with acute or convalescent COVID-19. The CDR3 is CASSPPSRVSGNTIYF. In DNA form, the CDR3 reads TGTGCCAGCTCACCACCTTCACGAGTCTCTGGAAACACCATATATTTT.